Listed below are T cell receptor beta chains from one sample, sequenced in a study of T cell repertoires in cytomegalovirus infection. Their specific antigens are unknown. One entry per CDR3 protein, called by TCRdb with MiXCR from the reads. The sample includes approximately 140,000 distinct CDR3 sequences, roughly a quarter of them seen just once. Sequencing input: PBMCs, sequenced either directly or after in vitro stimulation (not recorded which). Source of these receptors: a human donor in good health (CMV status not recorded). Some clones in this sample may be carry-over from other donors' samples. Each CDR3 is given with its conserved first and last residue. The D gene is left open where the match is weak. Clone size is given for some rows only: seen once, a few or many times, or a class if the clone is expanded.

D gene: TRBD2
clone size: .
V gene: TRBV6-8
J gene: TRBJ2-3
CDR3 protein: CASQKERPSGTDTQYF
CDR3 DNA: TGTGCCAGCCAAAAGGAGCGGCCTAGCGGGACAGATACGCAGTATTTT

D gene: TRBD2
clone size: .
V gene: TRBV12-3/TRBV12-4
J gene: TRBJ2-2
CDR3 protein: CASSLTSEWFTGELFF
CDR3 DNA: TGTGCCAGCAGTTTGACTAGCGAATGGTTCACCGGGGAGCTGTTTTTT

D gene: .
clone size: many
V gene: TRBV7-2
J gene: TRBJ1-5
CDR3 protein: CASSLDGFGPQHF
CDR3 DNA: TGTGCCAGCAGCTTAGATGGTTTTGGGCCCCAGCATTTT

D gene: .
clone size: .
V gene: TRBV28
J gene: TRBJ2-7
CDR3 protein: CASSPHSGRAANEQYF
CDR3 DNA: TGTGCCAGCAGTCCCCACTCGGGCCGAGCGGCCAACGAGCAGTACTTC

D gene: TRBD1
clone size: few
V gene: TRBV27
J gene: TRBJ2-4
CDR3 protein: CATLGLAEGQNIQYF
CDR3 DNA: TGTGCCACCCTGGGGTTAGCCGAGGGACAGAACATTCAGTACTTC

D gene: .
clone size: .
V gene: TRBV7-2
J gene: TRBJ1-3
CDR3 protein: CASSLDVFGNTIYF
CDR3 DNA: TGTGCCAGCAGCTTAGACGTTTTTGGAAACACCATATATTTT

D gene: .
clone size: once
V gene: TRBV29-1
J gene: TRBJ2-2
CDR3 protein: CSGRARTGEESSNTGELFF
CDR3 DNA: TGCAGCGGGCGGGCCAGGACTGGTGAAGAAAGCTCGAACACCGGGGAGCTGTTTTTT

D gene: TRBD1
clone size: many
V gene: TRBV7-2
J gene: TRBJ1-1
CDR3 protein: CASSRQGVKTEAFF
CDR3 DNA: TGTGCCAGCAGCCGACAGGGGGTAAAGACTGAAGCTTTCTTT

D gene: .
clone size: few
V gene: TRBV19
J gene: TRBJ2-5
CDR3 protein: CASSRGRGQETQYF
CDR3 DNA: TGTGCCAGTAGTAGGGGACGCGGCCAAGAGACCCAGTACTTC

D gene: .
clone size: .
V gene: TRBV12-3/TRBV12-4
J gene: TRBJ1-5
CDR3 protein: CASSLGARQPQHF
CDR3 DNA: TGTGCCAGCAGTTTAGGGGCGCGTCAGCCCCAGCATTTT

D gene: TRBD1
clone size: few
V gene: TRBV4-2
J gene: TRBJ2-7
CDR3 protein: CASSQDPGQDSYEQYF
CDR3 DNA: TGTGCCAGCAGCCAAGATCCTGGACAGGACTCCTACGAGCAGTACTTC

D gene: TRBD2
clone size: .
V gene: TRBV10-1
J gene: TRBJ2-1
CDR3 protein: CASSEEAGAYNEQFF
CDR3 DNA: TGCGCCAGCAGTGAGGAAGCGGGGGCCTACAATGAGCAGTTCTTC

D gene: .
clone size: .
V gene: TRBV6-2/TRBV6-3
J gene: TRBJ1-2
CDR3 protein: CASSYSRTAVGNYGYTF
CDR3 DNA: TGTGCCAGCAGTTACTCGAGGACGGCGGTGGGGAACTATGGCTACACCTTC

D gene: TRBD2
clone size: many
V gene: TRBV7-8
J gene: TRBJ2-1
CDR3 protein: CASSWAPSGENEQFF
CDR3 DNA: TGTGCCAGCAGCTGGGCCCCTAGCGGAGAAAATGAGCAGTTCTTC

D gene: .
clone size: .
V gene: TRBV5-1
J gene: TRBJ2-1
CDR3 protein: CASGELLAHEQFF
CDR3 DNA: TGCGCCAGCGGAGAACTACTAGCACATGAGCAGTTCTTC

D gene: .
clone size: .
V gene: TRBV12-3/TRBV12-4
J gene: TRBJ2-7
CDR3 protein: CASSLEEYEQYF
CDR3 DNA: TGTGCCAGCAGTTTGGAGGAGTACGAGCAGTACTTC

D gene: TRBD1
clone size: few
V gene: TRBV6-1
J gene: TRBJ1-6
CDR3 protein: CASSTGTGAPRDSPLHF
CDR3 DNA: TGTGCCAGCAGCACCGGGACAGGGGCCCCTAGGGATTCACCCCTCCACTTT